A single sample is the source of the 11 T cell receptor beta chains below, sequenced in a study of radiotherapy plus CTLA-4 blockade in lung cancer. Method: immunoSEQ multiplex PCR; TCRdb's copy keeps in-frame clones and lacks some. The table includes about 120,000 clones, about nine tenths detected once. The source was peripheral blood, collected from a patient treated with radiotherapy plus ipilimumab. The receptor set was obtained from a human donor with non-small cell lung cancer that progressed on radiotherapy plus ipilimumab.

This clone was detected only a few times. The chain combines TRBV6-1 with TRBJ1-3; D not resolved. The germline V gene has CDR1 MNHNS and CDR2 SASEGT. Trimming removed 4 bases from V and 4 bases from J, with 20 bases in between. The CDR3 is 17 amino acids. CDR3 DNA sequence: TGTGCCAGCAGTGGGACGTTTGGCTACGAGAGGGGAAACACCATATATTTT. This sequence encodes CASSGTFGYERGNTIYF.

V gene TRBV4-1 combines with J gene TRBJ2-2; D unresolved. The germline V gene encodes CDR1 MGHRA and CDR2 YSYEKL. V shed 4 bases and J shed 2 bases, with 14 bases lying between them. The CDR3 covers 16 residues. CDR3 residues: CASSPHPARNTGELFF. In DNA form, the CDR3 reads TGCGCCAGCAGCCCCCATCCGGCGCGAAACACCGGGGAGCTGTTTTTT.

V and J are TRBV7-2 and TRBJ2-3, with 9 bases identical to TRBD2. Germline V gives CDR1 SGHTA, CDR2 FQGNSA. CDR3 size: 18 residues. V shed 5 bases and J 6 bases; nucleotides not matched to a gene: 18. CDR3 sequence reads: CASSKGRLAGRLADTQYF. The CDR3 DNA sequence: TGTGCCAGCAGCAAAGGCCGGCTAGCGGGGCGGCTAGCCGATACGCAGTATTTT.

This chain connects TRBV25-1 to TRBJ2-1, with 8 bases fitting TRBD2. There are 17 residues in the CDR3. The trim removed 6 bases at V and 6 bases at J, leaving 16 bases unmatched. The germline gives CDR1 MGHDK, CDR2 SYGVNS. CDR3 loop: CASSQTRGTSVRNEQFF. The CDR3 nucleotides read TGTGCCAGCAGCCAAACGCGGGGGACTAGTGTTCGCAATGAGCAGTTCTTC.

A few counts support this clone. This CDR3 is CASGGNVETQYF. The CDR3 bases are TGTGCCAGTGGGGGGAATGTCGAGACCCAGTACTTC. V is TRBV19 and J is TRBJ2-5; a possible D gene is TRBD2 (6 bases). Looked up from germline, CDR1 is LNHDA and CDR2 is SQIVND (reference sequence). The V gene lost 8 bases and the J gene lost 5 bases, with 12 bases spanning the gap. The CDR3 sequence is 12 residues long.

Of note for this clone: Other DNA sequences within the sample encode an identical CDR3. The V call is TRBV6-6, the J call TRBJ1-1, with D possibly matching TRBD1 (5 bases). The CDR3 has 15 residues. CDR1 is MNHNY and CDR2 is SVGAGI in the germline V gene (reference sequence). V was shortened by 2 bases and J by 0 bases, with 10 bases between the two germline ends. The CDR3 sequence is CASSYSRQLNTEAFF. CDR3 coding DNA: TGTGCCAGCAGTTACAGTCGACAGTTGAACACTGAAGCTTTCTTT.

The gene calls are TRBV18 and TRBJ2-7; 8 bases agree with TRBD1. After removal of 4 bases from V and 7 bases from J, the junction contained 9 bases not matched to a gene. This CDR3 region has 14 residues. CDR1 is KGHSH and CDR2 is LQKENI in the germline V gene. CDR3 protein: CASSQNVQGVEQYF. CDR3 sequence (DNA): TGTGCCAGCTCACAGAATGTACAGGGGGTTGAGCAGTACTTC. Full variable domain (outside the CDR3, taken from reference TRBV18 and TRBJ2-7): NAGVMQNPRHLVRRRGQEARLRCSPMKGHSHVYWYRQLPEEGLKFMVYLQKENIIDESGMPKERFSAEFPKEGPSILRIQQVVRGDSAAYFCASSQNVQGVEQYFGPGTRLTVT.

The CDR3 region has the DNA TGTGCCAGCATTGGGGCGGGAGGGCCAGGAGATACGCAGTATTTT. It encodes CASIGAGGPGDTQYF. The gene calls are TRBV25-1 and TRBJ2-3, with TRBD2 identical over 9 bases. This CDR3 spans 15 amino acids. The germline gives CDR1 MGHDK, CDR2 SYGVNS. Trimming took 7 bases from V and 5 from J; bases not matched to a gene: 10.

The CDR3 reads CASGDRRRQPQHF. Written as DNA, the CDR3 is TGTGCCAGCGGGGACAGGCGGCGACAGCCCCAGCATTTT. This chain links TRBV6-1 with TRBJ1-5; 8 bases align to TRBD1. The V gene's germline CDR1 is MNHNS and CDR2 SASEGT. The CDR3 runs 13 residues. After removal of 8 bases from V and 7 bases from J, the junction contained 7 bases not matched to a gene.

The chain couples TRBV15 to TRBJ1-5; D gene unclear. Germline V CDR1 and CDR2: LNHNV, YYDKDF (reference sequence). V lost 1 base and J 7 bases, leaving 17 bases between the germline ends. The CDR3 is 16 residues long. CDR3 nucleotides: TGTGCCACCAGCAGAGTGGAGGGCGTAATGGAACAGCCCCAGCATTTT. It specifies CATSRVEGVMEQPQHF.

The chain employs TRBV19 and TRBJ1-5; D possibly corresponds to TRBD1 (5 bases). V gave up 6 bases and J gave up 3 bases, with 9 bases separating them. The germline CDR1 and CDR2 sequences are LNHDA and SQIVND (reference sequence). The CDR3 has 13 residues. CDR3 protein: CASRGVDNQPQHF. DNA for the CDR3: TGTGCCAGTAGGGGGGTAGACAATCAGCCCCAGCATTTT.